This T cell receptor (beta chain) originates from a study of blood T cells in healthy people across ages. Next came a second PCR, run for about 6 to 12 cycles, which used a sample-barcoded 5' primer along with a J-beta primer mix. One entry per CDR3 protein, called by TCRdb with MiXCR from the 5' RACE reads. Of 1.5 million to 2 million distinct CDR3 sequences detected, 40% to 55% appear once; the ten largest clones hold around 2.1%. Germline V gene sequence: CDR1 SNHLY, CDR2 FYNNEI. This CDR3 contains 14 residues. The V and J ends lost 3 bases and 11 bases, in that order; junction bases with no gene match: 12.

This receptor was taken from a woman in her thirties or forties in good health. The chain joins TRBV2 to TRBJ2-5; 7 bases agree with TRBD1. Sequenced: blood. For the CDR3, the DNA is TGTGCCAGCAGTGAGAGACAGGGACGGAATGAGCAGTACTTC. It is translated as CASSERQGRNEQYF.